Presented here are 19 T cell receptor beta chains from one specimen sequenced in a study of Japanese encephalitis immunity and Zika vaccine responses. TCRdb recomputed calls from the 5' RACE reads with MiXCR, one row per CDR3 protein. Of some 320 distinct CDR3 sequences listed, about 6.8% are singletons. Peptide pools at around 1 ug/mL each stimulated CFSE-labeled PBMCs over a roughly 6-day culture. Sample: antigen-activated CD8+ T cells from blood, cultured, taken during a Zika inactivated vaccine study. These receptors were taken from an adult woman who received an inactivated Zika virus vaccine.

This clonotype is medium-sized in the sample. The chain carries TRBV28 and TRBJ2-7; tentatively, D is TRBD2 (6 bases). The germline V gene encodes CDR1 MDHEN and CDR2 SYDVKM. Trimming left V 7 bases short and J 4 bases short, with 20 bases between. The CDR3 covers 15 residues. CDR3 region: CASTDGSGSGYEQYF. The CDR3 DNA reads TGTGCCAGCACGGACGGGAGCGGCAGTGGGTACGAGCAGTACTTC.

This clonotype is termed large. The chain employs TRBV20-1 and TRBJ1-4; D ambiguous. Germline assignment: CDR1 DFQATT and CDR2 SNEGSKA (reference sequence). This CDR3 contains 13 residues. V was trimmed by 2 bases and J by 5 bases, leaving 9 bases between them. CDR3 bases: TGCAGTGCTAGACACCTTGAGAATGAAAAACTGTTTTTT. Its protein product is CSARHLENEKLFF.

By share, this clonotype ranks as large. Written as DNA, the CDR3 is TGTGCCAGCAGTTTAAGTGGGCGGGAGCTCTACGAGCAGTACTTC. Translated, it gives CASSLSGRELYEQYF. The chain is built from TRBV27 and TRBJ2-7; 7 nucleotides match TRBD2. V shed 2 bases, J shed 3 bases, and the junction held 7 bases outside the gene matches. CDR1 and CDR2 from the germline V gene are MNHEY and SMNVEV (reference sequence). The CDR3 has 15 residues.

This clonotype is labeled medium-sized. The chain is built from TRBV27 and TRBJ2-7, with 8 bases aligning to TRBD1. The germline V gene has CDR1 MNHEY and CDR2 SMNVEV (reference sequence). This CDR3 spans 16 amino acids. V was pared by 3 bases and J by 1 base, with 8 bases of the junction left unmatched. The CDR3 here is CASSFSRQGLSYEQYF. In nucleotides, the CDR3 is TGTGCCAGCAGTTTTTCGCGACAGGGGCTTTCCTACGAGCAGTACTTC.

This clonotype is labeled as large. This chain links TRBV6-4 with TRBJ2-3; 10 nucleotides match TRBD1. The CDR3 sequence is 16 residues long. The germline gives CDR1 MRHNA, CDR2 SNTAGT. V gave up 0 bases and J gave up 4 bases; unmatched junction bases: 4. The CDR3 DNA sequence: TGTGCCAGCAGTGACTCCCCCGGGACAGGGGCAGATACGCAGTATTTT. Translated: CASSDSPGTGADTQYF.

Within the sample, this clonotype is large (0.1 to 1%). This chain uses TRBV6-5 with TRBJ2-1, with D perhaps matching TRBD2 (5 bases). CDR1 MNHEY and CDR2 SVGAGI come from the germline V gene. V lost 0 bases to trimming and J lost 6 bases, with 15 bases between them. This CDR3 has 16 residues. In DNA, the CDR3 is TGTGCCAGCAGTTACTCGATCGAGGGAGTGGTCAATGAGCAGTTCTTC. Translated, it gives CASSYSIEGVVNEQFF.

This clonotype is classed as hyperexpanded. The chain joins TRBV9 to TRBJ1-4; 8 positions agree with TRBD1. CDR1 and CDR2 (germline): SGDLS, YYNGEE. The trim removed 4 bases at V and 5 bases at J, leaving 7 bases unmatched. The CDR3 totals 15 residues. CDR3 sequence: CASSLTGGSNEKLFF. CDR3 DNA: TGTGCCAGCAGCCTTACAGGGGGAAGCAATGAAAAACTGTTTTTT.

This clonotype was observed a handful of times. CDR3 region: CASSGNTIYF. The CDR3 DNA is TGTGCCAGCTCTGGAAACACCATATATTTT. This chain connects TRBV5-8 to TRBJ1-3, with D unclear. This CDR3 spans 10 amino acids. V lost 7 bases, J lost 1 base, and 0 bases lay in between. Germline assignment: CDR1 SGHTS and CDR2 YDEGEE.

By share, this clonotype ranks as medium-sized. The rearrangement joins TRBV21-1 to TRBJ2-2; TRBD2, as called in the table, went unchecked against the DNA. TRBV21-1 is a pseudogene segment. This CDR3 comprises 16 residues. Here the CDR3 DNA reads TGTGCCAGCAGCACCCGGACTAGTCTGATCATCGGGGAGCTGTTTTTT. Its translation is CASSTRTSLIIGELFF.

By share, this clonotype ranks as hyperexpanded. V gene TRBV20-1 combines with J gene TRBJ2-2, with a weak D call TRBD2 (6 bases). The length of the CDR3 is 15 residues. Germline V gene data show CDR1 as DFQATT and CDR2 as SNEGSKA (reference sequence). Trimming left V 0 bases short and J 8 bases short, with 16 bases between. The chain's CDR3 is CSARESSGEAGELFF. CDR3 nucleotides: TGCAGTGCTAGAGAAAGTTCGGGAGAGGCTGGGGAGCTGTTTTTT.

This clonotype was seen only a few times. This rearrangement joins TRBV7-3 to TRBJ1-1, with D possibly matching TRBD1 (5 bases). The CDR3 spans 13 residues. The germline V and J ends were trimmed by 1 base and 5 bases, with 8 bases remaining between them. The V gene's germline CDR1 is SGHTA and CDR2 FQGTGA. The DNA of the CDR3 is TGTGCCAGCAGCTTAATGGGGGGAACTGAAGCTTTCTTT. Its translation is CASSLMGGTEAFF.

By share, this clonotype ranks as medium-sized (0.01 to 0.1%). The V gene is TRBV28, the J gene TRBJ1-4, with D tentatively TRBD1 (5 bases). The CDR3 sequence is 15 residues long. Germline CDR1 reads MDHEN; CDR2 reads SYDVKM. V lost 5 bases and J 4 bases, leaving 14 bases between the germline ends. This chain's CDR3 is CASSPGTLRNEKLFF. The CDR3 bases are TGTGCCAGCAGTCCCGGGACGCTCCGTAATGAAAAACTGTTTTTT.

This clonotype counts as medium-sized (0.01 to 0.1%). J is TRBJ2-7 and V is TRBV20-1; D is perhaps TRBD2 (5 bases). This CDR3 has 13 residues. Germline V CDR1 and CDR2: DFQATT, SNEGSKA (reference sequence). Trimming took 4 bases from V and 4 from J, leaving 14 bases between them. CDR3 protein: CSAMALERYEQYF. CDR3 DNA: TGCAGTGCTATGGCACTAGAGAGATACGAGCAGTACTTC.

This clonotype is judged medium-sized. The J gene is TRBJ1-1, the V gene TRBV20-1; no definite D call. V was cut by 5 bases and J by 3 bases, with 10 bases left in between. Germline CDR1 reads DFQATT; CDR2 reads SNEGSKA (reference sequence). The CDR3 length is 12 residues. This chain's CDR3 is CSAGKTDTEAFF. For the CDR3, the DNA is TGCAGTGCTGGGAAGACGGACACTGAAGCTTTCTTT.

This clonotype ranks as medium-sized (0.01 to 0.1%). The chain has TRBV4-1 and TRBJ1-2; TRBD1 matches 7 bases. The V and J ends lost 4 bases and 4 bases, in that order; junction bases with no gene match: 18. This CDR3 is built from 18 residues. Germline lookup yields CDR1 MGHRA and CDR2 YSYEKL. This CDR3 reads CASSRLTKTRQGLYGYTF. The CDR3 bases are TGCGCCAGCAGCCGCCTCACGAAAACACGACAGGGCCTCTATGGCTACACCTTC.

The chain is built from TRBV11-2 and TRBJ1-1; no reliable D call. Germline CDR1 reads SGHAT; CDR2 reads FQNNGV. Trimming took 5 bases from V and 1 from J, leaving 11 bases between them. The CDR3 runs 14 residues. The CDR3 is CASSPTRSNTEAFF. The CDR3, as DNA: TGTGCCAGCAGCCCGACCCGATCGAACACTGAAGCTTTCTTT.

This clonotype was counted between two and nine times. CDR3 amino acids: CASTGGTYEQYF. The CDR3 coding sequence is TGTGCCAGCACTGGGGGCACCTACGAGCAGTACTTC. This rearrangement joins TRBV6-6 to TRBJ2-7; a possible D gene is TRBD1 (6 bases). V gave up 7 bases and J gave up 2 bases, with 9 bases separating them. CDR1 is MNHNY, CDR2 SVGAGI, per germline (reference sequence). CDR3 length equals 12 residues.

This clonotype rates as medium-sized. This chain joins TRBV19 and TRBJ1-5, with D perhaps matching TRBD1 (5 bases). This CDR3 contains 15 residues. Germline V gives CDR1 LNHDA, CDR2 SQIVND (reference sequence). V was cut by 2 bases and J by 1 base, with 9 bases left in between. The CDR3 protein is CASSILQGSNQPQHF. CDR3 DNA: TGTGCCAGTAGTATACTTCAGGGAAGCAATCAGCCCCAGCATTTT.

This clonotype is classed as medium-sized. This chain's CDR3 is CASSLDSRGVQYF. CDR3 DNA sequence: TGTGCCAGCAGCCTCGACTCCCGAGGGGTTCAGTACTTC. This chain connects TRBV9 to TRBJ2-4, with D perhaps being TRBD1 or TRBD2 (5 bases each). Trimming cost V 4 bases and J 11 bases, with 16 bases left between them. This CDR3 has 13 amino acids. Germline CDR1 SGDLS, CDR2 YYNGEE.